The 19 T cell receptor beta chains reported below all come from one sample, sequenced in a study of molecular identifiers for immune sequencing clone quantification. TCRdb passed the PCR reads through MiXCR, listing each CDR3 protein once. The data contain 97,000 or so distinct CDR3 sequences, 30% to 45% of them singletons. The source material was naive CD8+ T cells from blood, with Jurkat cell RNA spiked in. Indicated subset: FACS-sorted CD8+CD4-CCR7+CD45RA+ naive T cells. The receptors were gathered from a human donor in good health. Some libraries in this study had Jurkat cell RNA spiked in.

Points on this clonotype: The germline gene is not matched at one end of the junction; a read error may be the cause. J is TRBJ1-4 and V is TRBV4-3; perhaps TRBD1 as D (5 bases). The CDR3 contains 16 residues. In germline, CDR1 is LGHNA, CDR2 YSLEER. The CDR3 region is CASSQSAWTTKEKLLF. CDR3 coding DNA: TGCGCCAGCAGCCAGTCGGCGTGGACAACTAAAGAAAAACTGTTATTT.

The CDR3 is CASSFFRRGIQPQHF. The CDR3, as DNA: TGTGCCAGCAGTTTTTTCCGACGGGGCATTCAGCCCCAGCATTTT. The rearrangement links TRBV28 to TRBJ1-5; maybe TRBD1 (5 bases). V dropped 3 bases and J dropped 6 bases, with 15 bases sitting between them. The CDR3 extends over 15 amino acids. The germline CDR1 and CDR2 sequences are MDHEN and SYDVKM.

Notes on this clonotype: A junction boundary mismatches the germline segment, possibly from a read error. The chain couples TRBV28 to TRBJ2-5; perhaps TRBD1 as D (5 bases). The CDR3 totals 11 residues. Germline V gives CDR1 MDHEN, CDR2 SYDVKM. CDR3 loop: CASGGAATQYF. The CDR3 DNA sequence: TGTGCCAGCGGTGGGGCAGCCACCCAGTACTTT.

The V call is TRBV6-5, the J call TRBJ2-2, with D possibly being TRBD2 (5 bases). This CDR3 region has 13 residues. CDR1 is MNHEY, CDR2 SVGAGI, per germline. V lost 2 bases, J lost 4 bases, and 5 bases lay in between. The CDR3 reads CASSYGGTGELFF. As DNA, the CDR3 is TGTGCCAGCAGTTACGGAGGCACCGGGGAGCTGTTTTTT.

This chain connects TRBV6-6 to TRBJ2-5; D gene unclear. V lost 8 bases and J lost 4, with 14 bases in between. This CDR3 is built from 13 residues. The germline CDR1 and CDR2 sequences are MNHNY and SVGAGI (reference sequence). As DNA, the CDR3 is TGTGCCAGCCGCCCCGATACGCTAGAGACCCAGTACTTC. Translating it yields CASRPDTLETQYF.

V is TRBV29-1 and J is TRBJ2-1, with 8 bases fitting TRBD2. Losses at the gene ends were 6 bases for V and 4 bases for J; bases not matched to a gene: 2. There are 12 residues in the CDR3. Germline V gene lookup returns CDR1 SQVTM and CDR2 ANQGSEA. As DNA, the CDR3 is TGCAGCGTAGCGGGAGCGTACAATGAGCAGTTCTTC. Protein product: CSVAGAYNEQFF.

The rearrangement links TRBV11-2 to TRBJ1-4; D unclear. CDR1 and CDR2 (germline): SGHAT, FQNNGV. CDR3 size: 15 residues. With 5 bases removed from V and 5 bases from J, the gap between germline ends came to 15 bases. CDR3 amino acids: CASSTRTVQNEKLFF. The CDR3 DNA is TGTGCCAGCAGCACCAGGACGGTCCAAAATGAAAAACTGTTTTTT.

This clonotype was observed a few times. The rearrangement uses TRBV28 and TRBJ1-5; 7 positions agree with TRBD1. Looked up from germline, CDR1 is MDHEN and CDR2 is SYDVKM. The J segment lost 5 bases and the V segment lost 10 bases, leaving 5 bases of the junction unmatched. This CDR3 contains 12 residues. The CDR3 spells CAIGGGYQPQHF. The CDR3 DNA follows: TGTGCCATCGGAGGGGGCTATCAGCCCCAGCATTTT.

For this clonotype: A single base separates this from a much larger clone, so it may be a read error. The chain combines TRBV29-1 with TRBJ2-7; the D gene is possibly TRBD2 (6 bases). Trimming took 7 bases from V and 0 from J, leaving 19 bases between them. There are 15 residues in the CDR3. From germline, CDR1 is SQVTM and CDR2 ANQGSEA. The CDR3 DNA sequence: TGCAGCGCTGGTGCGCCTAGCGTTAGCTCCTACGAGCAGTACTTC. Its translation: CSAGAPSVSSYEQYF.

A remark on this clonotype: An end of the junction differs from the germline gene, which may be a read error. The rearrangement joins TRBV27 to TRBJ2-7; D perhaps matches TRBD2 (6 bases). Per the germline V gene, CDR1 is MNHEY and CDR2 is SMNVEV (reference sequence). The CDR3 consists of 14 residues. CDR3 residues: CASCLAVGSYEQYF. CDR3 DNA: TGTGCCAGCTGTTTAGCGGTAGGGTCCTACGAGCAGTACTTC.

A remark on this clonotype: A read error may be the cause here, since a much bigger clone is one base away. The chain is built from TRBV28 and TRBJ1-5; 7 nucleotides line up with TRBD1. From germline, CDR1 is MDHEN and CDR2 SYDVKM. V shed 2 bases and J 3 bases; nucleotides not matched to a gene: 4. CDR3 length: 15 amino acids. CDR3 coding DNA: TGTGCCAGCAGTTTAGCAGGGGGAGACAATCAGCCCCAGCATTTT. The encoded protein is CASSLAGGDNQPQHF.

This clonotype was picked up a small number of times. The chain links TRBV5-1 to TRBJ2-1; D perhaps matches TRBD2 (6 bases). Germline values: CDR1 SGHRS, CDR2 YFSETQ. The CDR3 has 14 amino acids. V lost 9 bases, J lost 2 bases, and 15 bases lay in between. The DNA for the CDR3 is TGCGCCACCGGATTTAGCGGACCCTACAATGAGCAGTTCTTC. Residues: CATGFSGPYNEQFF.

This clonotype was seen more than once but under ten times. This sequence joins TRBV9 and TRBJ1-5; D may be TRBD1 (6 bases). This CDR3 contains 15 residues. V gave up 4 bases and J gave up 1 base, with 12 bases separating them. Germline V lookup: CDR1 SGDLS, CDR2 YYNGEE. DNA for the CDR3: TGTGCCAGCAGCCACAGGGAGGGAAGCAATCAGCCCCAGCATTTT. It codes for CASSHREGSNQPQHF.

This clonotype came up a few times. This chain links TRBV6-2 or TRBV6-3 with TRBJ1-2; D uncertain. The CDR3 contains 14 residues. Trimming cost V 8 bases and J 2 bases, with 15 bases left between them. Germline V gene data show CDR1 as MNHEY and CDR2 as SVGEGT. The CDR3 nucleotides read TGTGCCAGCGCCACGAGAGGGTCAAACTATGGCTACACCTTC. Its protein is CASATRGSNYGYTF.

This chain uses TRBV5-6 with TRBJ2-3; D unresolved. Germline V lookup: CDR1 SGHDT, CDR2 YYEEEE. V was clipped by 1 base and J by 6 bases, with 9 bases between them. This CDR3 contains 13 residues. The DNA for the CDR3 is TGTGCCAGCAGCTTGCCGACGGTTGATACGCAGTATTTT. Its translation: CASSLPTVDTQYF.

This clonotype has a handful of counts. Because the CDR3 is missing its conserved closing phenylalanine or tryptophan, this is likely a read error. The chain couples TRBV28 to TRBJ1-2, with D perhaps matching TRBD1 (6 bases). The CDR3 totals 19 residues. Trimming pared 3 bases from V and 1 base from J, leaving 24 bases between. CDR1 and CDR2 from the germline V gene are MDHEN and SYDVKM. The CDR3 sequence: CASSFRGRMNERFNYGYTL. The CDR3 region has the DNA TGTGCCAGCAGTTTCCGGGGGCGAATGAACGAGAGGTTTAACTATGGCTACACCCTC.

A few counts support this clonotype. The rearrangement uses TRBV3-2 and TRBJ1-5; the table's D gene call, TRBD1, was not cross checked with the DNA. TRBV3-2 is a pseudogene segment. CDR3 length equals 16 residues. CDR3 coding DNA: TGTGCCAGCAGCCAAGATCTCAGGGATAGCAATCAGCCCCAGCATTTT. It specifies CASSQDLRDSNQPQHF.

The chain recombines TRBV13 with TRBJ2-3, with D perhaps matching TRBD1 (5 bases). Trimming cost V 3 bases and J 2 bases, with 15 bases left between them. Germline values: CDR1 PRHDT, CDR2 FYEKMQ (reference sequence). The CDR3 is made up of 16 amino acids. CDR3 bases: TGTGCCAGCAGCTTTATTGACAGAACTTCCACAGATACGCAGTATTTT. Translated, it gives CASSFIDRTSTDTQYF.

This clonotype showed up just a few times. V gene TRBV25-1 combines with J gene TRBJ2-1; 13 bases align to TRBD2. The CDR3 runs to 18 residues. Germline V lookup: CDR1 MGHDK, CDR2 SYGVNS. J gave up 9 bases and V 10 bases, and 21 bases lay outside the gene matches. In nucleotides, the CDR3 is TGTGCCAACACCCCCGGGACTAGCGGGAATCCGGGGAACGGTGAGCAGTTCTTC. As protein: CANTPGTSGNPGNGEQFF. The whole variable domain, filled in from reference TRBV25-1 and TRBJ2-1, reads EADIYQTPRYLVIGTGKKITLECSQTMGHDKMYWYQQDPGMELHLIHYSYGVNSTEKGDLSSESTVSRIRTEHFPLTLESARPSHTSQYLCANTPGTSGNPGNGEQFFGPGTRLTVL.